This entry lists 20 T cell receptor beta chains sequenced from one sample in a study of shared T cell receptors in the human thymus. This table comes from immunoSEQ multiplex PCR, and its TCRdb copy is limited to in-frame clones, with some not included. In the table there are hundreds of thousands of clones, approximately 90% of which are singletons. The sample was also linked to a second study, of human thymus T cells.

The source material was thymocytes. Receptors were obtained from a boy in the first two years of life with a congenital heart defect.

The chain combines TRBV6-1 with TRBJ2-1; a possible D gene is TRBD1 (7 bases). Trimming left V 3 bases short and J 5 bases short, with 20 bases between. CDR3 length: 17 residues. The V gene's germline CDR1 is MNHNS and CDR2 SASEGT. CDR3 region: CASSDITGEVVDNEQFF. CDR3 sequence (DNA): TGTGCCAGCAGTGATATTACAGGGGAGGTGGTGGACAATGAGCAGTTCTTC.

Details on this clone: Other nucleotide sequences in the sample specify the same CDR3. The chain employs TRBV30 and TRBJ2-2; a possible D gene is TRBD2 (6 bases). The CDR3 runs 13 residues. Trimming shortened V by 3 bases and J by 1 base, and 6 bases separated the two germline ends. Germline V CDR1 and CDR2: GTSNPN, SVGIG (reference sequence). The CDR3 nucleotides are TGTGCCTGGAGCGGGGGGAACACCGGGGAGCTGTTTTTT. Translated, it gives CAWSGGNTGELFF.

V and J are TRBV15 and TRBJ2-4, with D possibly matching TRBD1 (5 bases). Trimming shortened V by 8 bases and J by 0 bases, and 11 bases separated the two germline ends. Germline values: CDR1 LNHNV, CDR2 YYDKDF (reference sequence). CDR3 length: 14 amino acids. The CDR3 DNA follows: TGTGCCACCGGGGCGGAGCTAGCCAAAAACATTCAGTACTTC. Residues: CATGAELAKNIQYF. Full variable domain (outside the CDR3, taken from reference TRBV15 and TRBJ2-4): DAMVIQNPRYQVTQFGKPVTLSCSQTLNHNVMYWYQQKSSQAPKLLFHYYDKDFNNEADTPDNFQSRRPNTSFCFLDIRSPGLGDTAMYLCATGAELAKNIQYFGAGTRLSVL.

The chain carries TRBV28 and TRBJ2-5; tentative D call: TRBD2 (6 bases). Deletions cut 6 bases from V and 4 bases from J, with 18 bases between. The germline V gene has CDR1 MDHEN and CDR2 SYDVKM. CDR3 size: 15 residues. For the CDR3, the DNA is TGTGCCAGCAGCTCCTATTGGGTGGGGGGAGAGACCCAGTACTTC. Protein product: CASSSYWVGGETQYF.

The table lists this clone with a few counts. This rearrangement joins TRBV10-3 to TRBJ2-7; the D is unclear. V shed 11 bases and J shed 1 base, with 27 bases lying between them. The CDR3 has 17 residues. Germline V gene data show CDR1 as ENHRY and CDR2 as SYGVKD. The CDR3 reads CASASSRPRHRSYEQYF. The DNA for the CDR3 is TGTGCCTCCGCCAGTTCGAGACCTAGGCACCGATCCTACGAGCAGTACTTC.

V and J are TRBV27 and TRBJ1-4, with a weak D call TRBD1 (5 bases). Germline V gives CDR1 MNHEY, CDR2 SMNVEV (reference sequence). V was cut by 8 bases and J by 2 bases, with 12 bases left in between. This CDR3 is built from 14 residues. The CDR3 region has the DNA TGTGCCAGCGGACCTCGGGGGACTAATGAAAAACTGTTTTTT. Translation: CASGPRGTNEKLFF.

The chain recombines TRBV5-1 with TRBJ2-4, with 9 bases that match TRBD2. Germline CDR1 SGHRS, CDR2 YFSETQ. CDR3 size: 15 residues. V lost 0 bases, J lost 4 bases, and 2 bases stayed unmatched. The CDR3: CASSLGLAEKNIQYF. The CDR3 DNA reads TGCGCCAGCAGCTTGGGACTAGCGGAGAAAAACATTCAGTACTTC.

This chain joins TRBV30 and TRBJ2-7, with TRBD2 matching 11 bases. With V trimmed by 2 bases and J by 3 bases, 9 bases remained unmatched. The CDR3 has 16 amino acids. Germline assignment: CDR1 GTSNPN and CDR2 SVGIG (reference sequence). CDR3 in DNA: TGTGCCTGGAGTCCTCCTCCGGGACTAGCGGACTACGAGCAGTACTTC. Its protein is CAWSPPPGLADYEQYF. Combining the CDR3 with reference TRBV30 and TRBJ2-7 gives the whole variable domain SQTIHQWPATLVQPVGSPLSLECTVEGTSNPNLYWYRQAAGRGLQLLFYSVGIGQISSEVPQNLSASRPQDRQFILSSKKLLLSDSGFYLCAWSPPPGLADYEQYFGPGTRLTVT.

The chain is built from TRBV30 and TRBJ2-7, with 7 bases fitting TRBD2. With 4 bases clipped from V and 2 bases from J, the junction kept 11 bases outside the gene matches. Per germline, CDR1 GTSNPN and CDR2 SVGIG (reference sequence). The CDR3 is 15 residues long. The CDR3 DNA reads TGTGCCTGGACCTCCGAGGCTAGCGGCCCCTACGAGCAGTACTTC. The encoded protein is CAWTSEASGPYEQYF.

V gene TRBV4-1 combines with J gene TRBJ2-2; 9 bases line up with TRBD1. The CDR3 runs 17 residues. V shed 3 bases and J 5 bases; nucleotides not matched to a gene: 10. In germline, CDR1 is MGHRA, CDR2 YSYEKL. CDR3: CASSHITGGEGTGELFF. The CDR3 DNA reads as TGCGCCAGCAGCCATATCACAGGGGGCGAGGGTACCGGGGAGCTGTTTTTT.

For the CDR3, the DNA is TGTGCCAGCAGCTTGAAGTGGAGCGGTGAGCAGTTCTTC. Amino acid sequence: CASSLKWSGEQFF. This rearrangement joins TRBV5-4 to TRBJ2-1; D is possibly TRBD2 (5 bases). In germline, CDR1 is SGHNT, CDR2 YYREEE (reference sequence). The CDR3 is made up of 13 amino acids. V lost 1 base, J lost 9 bases, and 11 bases lay in between.

This clone was counted only a few times. This rearrangement joins TRBV30 to TRBJ2-1; 9 positions match TRBD2. The J segment lost 1 base and the V segment lost 4 bases, leaving 17 bases of the junction unmatched. This CDR3 is 19 amino acids long. Germline CDR1 reads GTSNPN; CDR2 reads SVGIG (reference sequence). The CDR3 bases are TGTGCCTGGATTCCTCCAGGGACTAGCTCCTCCTCATCCTACAATGAGCAGTTCTTC. Encoded protein: CAWIPPGTSSSSSYNEQFF.

The rearrangement uses TRBV7-2 and TRBJ2-2, with 10 nucleotides matching TRBD2. With V trimmed by 2 bases and J by 7 bases, 7 bases remained unmatched. This CDR3 is built from 16 residues. Germline V gene lookup returns CDR1 SGHTA and CDR2 FQGNSA. The CDR3 protein is CASSLLAGVNGGELFF. The DNA of the CDR3 is TGTGCCAGCAGCTTACTAGCGGGAGTAAATGGCGGGGAGCTGTTTTTT.

The chain employs TRBV27 and TRBJ2-7; D remains ambiguous. This CDR3 is built from 11 residues. V lost 10 bases, J lost 3 bases, and 10 bases lay in between. CDR1 and CDR2 (germline): MNHEY, SMNVEV (reference sequence). CDR3 loop: CATTAGYEQYF. For the CDR3, the DNA is TGTGCCACCACGGCAGGCTACGAGCAGTACTTC.

Here the CDR3 DNA reads TGTGCCTGGAGAGTTCCTTACGGGAGGGCCCTGGGGCAGTACTTC. This encodes CAWRVPYGRALGQYF. The chain recombines TRBV30 with TRBJ2-7; 8 bases are shared with TRBD2. Germline V gene data show CDR1 as GTSNPN and CDR2 as SVGIG (reference sequence). The junction had 16 bases not matched to a gene; V was cut back by 3 bases and J by 9 bases. The CDR3 totals 15 residues.

This clone has more than one count but fewer than ten. The sample has other DNA sequences that encode this CDR3 too. The chain uses TRBV7-9 and TRBJ1-2; a weak D match, TRBD1 (6 bases). The CDR3 has 15 residues. V lost 1 base and J 4 bases, leaving 13 bases between the germline ends. Germline assignment: CDR1 SEHNR and CDR2 FQNEAQ (reference sequence). CDR3 loop: CASSLGQGLSYGYTF. For the CDR3, the DNA is TGTGCCAGCAGCTTAGGGCAGGGGCTAAGCTATGGCTACACCTTC. The entire variable domain, with the rest obtained from reference TRBV7-9 and TRBJ1-2, is as follows: DTGVSQNPRHKITKRGQNVTFRCDPISEHNRLYWYRQTLGQGPEFLTYFQNEAQLEKSRLLSDRFSAERPKGSFSTLEIQRTEQGDSAMYLCASSLGQGLSYGYTFGSGTRLTVV.

The J gene is TRBJ1-2, the V gene TRBV19; no reliable D call. The CDR3 runs to 15 residues. Between the trimmed V and J ends, which lost 1 base and 3 bases, there was a span of 12 bases. Looked up from germline, CDR1 is LNHDA and CDR2 is SQIVND (reference sequence). As DNA, the CDR3 is TGTGCCAGTAGTATAGTCGCGGATCCCGACTATGGCTACACCTTC. Its protein is CASSIVADPDYGYTF.

This clone appeared a few times. The V gene is TRBV4-3, the J gene TRBJ1-4; TRBD1 matches at 10 bases. The V and J ends lost 1 base and 8 bases, in that order; junction bases with no gene match: 4. The germline CDR1 and CDR2 sequences are LGHNA and YSLEER. The length of the CDR3 is 15 residues. The CDR3 spells CASSQGDRGGEKLFF. The CDR3 coding sequence is TGCGCCAGCAGCCAAGGGGACAGGGGAGGGGAAAAACTGTTTTTT.

The chain uses TRBV5-1 and TRBJ2-3; tentatively, D is TRBD2 (6 bases). Germline V gene data show CDR1 as SGHRS and CDR2 as YFSETQ. CDR3 size: 15 residues. Trimming pared 4 bases from V and 5 bases from J, leaving 17 bases between. The CDR3 spells CASSPRGGRIDTQYF. CDR3 sequence (DNA): TGCGCCAGCAGCCCGAGAGGAGGGAGGATAGATACGCAGTATTTT.

V and J are TRBV9 and TRBJ2-3; D perhaps matches TRBD2 (6 bases). CDR3 length equals 16 residues. Trimming took off 4 bases at V and 2 bases at J, with 17 bases between the two ends. Germline V CDR1 and CDR2: SGDLS, YYNGEE. In DNA form, the CDR3 reads TGTGCCAGCAGCACCCCTGGAGGGGCCGACACAGATACGCAGTATTTT. Protein sequence: CASSTPGGADTDTQYF.